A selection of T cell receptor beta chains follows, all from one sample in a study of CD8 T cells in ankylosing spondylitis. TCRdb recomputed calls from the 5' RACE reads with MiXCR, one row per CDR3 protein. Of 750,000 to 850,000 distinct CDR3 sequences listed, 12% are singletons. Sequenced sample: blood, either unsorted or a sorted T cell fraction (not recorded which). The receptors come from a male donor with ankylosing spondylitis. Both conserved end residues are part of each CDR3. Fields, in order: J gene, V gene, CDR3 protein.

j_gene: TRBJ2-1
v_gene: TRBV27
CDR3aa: CASSTAGALKNNEQFF

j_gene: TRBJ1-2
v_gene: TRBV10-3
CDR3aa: CASTGSLDVDGYTF

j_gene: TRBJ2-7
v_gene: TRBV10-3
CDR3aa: CAIRRGGAGSDEQYF

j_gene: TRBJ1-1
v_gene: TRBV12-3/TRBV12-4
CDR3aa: CASIMRGGETEAFF

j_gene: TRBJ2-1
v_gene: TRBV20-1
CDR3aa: CSASPMNRLGRGNEQFF

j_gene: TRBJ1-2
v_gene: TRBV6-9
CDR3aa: CASPREAGYTF

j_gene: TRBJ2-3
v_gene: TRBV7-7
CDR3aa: CASSLYDTDTQYF

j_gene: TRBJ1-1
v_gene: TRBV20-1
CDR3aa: CSASGRNTEAFF

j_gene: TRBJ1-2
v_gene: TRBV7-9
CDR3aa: CASSLAGIDSYTF

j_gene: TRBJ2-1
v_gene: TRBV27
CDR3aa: CATAYRQESYNEQFF

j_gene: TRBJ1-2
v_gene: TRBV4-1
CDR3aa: CASSPRTGEGYGYTF

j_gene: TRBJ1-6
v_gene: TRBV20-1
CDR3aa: CSASTGGLTSPLHF

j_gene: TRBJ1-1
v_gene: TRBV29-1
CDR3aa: CSGRRSGTDEAFF

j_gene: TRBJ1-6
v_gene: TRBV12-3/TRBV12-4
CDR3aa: CASTTGTISPLHF

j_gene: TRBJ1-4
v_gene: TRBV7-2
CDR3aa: CASSLNVDSGRPKLFF

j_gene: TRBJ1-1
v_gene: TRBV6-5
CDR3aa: CASSYSIMVTEAFF

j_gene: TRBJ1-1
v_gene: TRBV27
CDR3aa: CASSPKANTEAFF

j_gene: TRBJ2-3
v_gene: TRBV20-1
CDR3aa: CSARRQQGPSTDTQYF

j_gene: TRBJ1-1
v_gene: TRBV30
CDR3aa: CAWSVRGLSTEAFF

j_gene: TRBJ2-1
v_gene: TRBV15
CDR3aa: CATSLLASVNEQFF

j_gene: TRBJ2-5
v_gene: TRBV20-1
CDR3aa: CSGIGTGAETQYF

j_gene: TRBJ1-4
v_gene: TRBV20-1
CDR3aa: CSAADRGREKLFF

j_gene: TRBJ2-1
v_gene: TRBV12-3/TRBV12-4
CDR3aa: CASSLVLFYNEQFF

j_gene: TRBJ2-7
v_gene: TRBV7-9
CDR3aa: CASSSEIGTGGRYEQYF

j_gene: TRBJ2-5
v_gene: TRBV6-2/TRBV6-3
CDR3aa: CASSYVGWETQYF

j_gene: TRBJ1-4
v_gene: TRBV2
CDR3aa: CASRTEGEKLFF

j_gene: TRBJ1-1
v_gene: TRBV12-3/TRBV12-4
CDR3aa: CASSRQGANTEAFF

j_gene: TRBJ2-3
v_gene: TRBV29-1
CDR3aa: CSVDMGGSGTDTQYF

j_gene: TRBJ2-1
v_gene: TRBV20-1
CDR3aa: CSARVISTNGYNEQFF

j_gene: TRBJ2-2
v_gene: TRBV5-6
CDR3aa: CASSRTGTVNTGELFF

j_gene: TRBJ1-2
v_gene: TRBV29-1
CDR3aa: CSAVGGARYGYTF

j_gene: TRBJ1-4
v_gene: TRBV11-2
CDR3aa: CASNFGYPNEKLFF

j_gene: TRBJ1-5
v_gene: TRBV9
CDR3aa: CASSVGGLGQPQHF

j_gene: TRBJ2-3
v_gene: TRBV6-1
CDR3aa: CASSRRTSGGGDTQYF

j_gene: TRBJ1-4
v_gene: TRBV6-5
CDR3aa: CASSYSGRGNEKLFF

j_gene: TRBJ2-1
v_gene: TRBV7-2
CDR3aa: CASSLGLAGDEQFF

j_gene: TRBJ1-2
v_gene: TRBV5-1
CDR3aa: CASSRDREGGYTF

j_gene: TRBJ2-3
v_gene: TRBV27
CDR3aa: CASSLRPFGPDTQYF

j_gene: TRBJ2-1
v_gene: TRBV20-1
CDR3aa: CSARETVVNEQFF

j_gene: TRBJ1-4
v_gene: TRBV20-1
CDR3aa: CSASDLEVEKLFF

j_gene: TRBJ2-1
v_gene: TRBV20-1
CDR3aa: CSAKLHEQFF

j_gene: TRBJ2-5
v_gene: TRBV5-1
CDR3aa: CASSRGDFREETQYF

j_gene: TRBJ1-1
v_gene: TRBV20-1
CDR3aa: CSAIGGKGQTNTEAFF

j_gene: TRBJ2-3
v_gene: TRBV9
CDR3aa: CASSLRGGRAGDTQYF

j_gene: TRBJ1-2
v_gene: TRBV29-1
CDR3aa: CSVERTGYGYTF

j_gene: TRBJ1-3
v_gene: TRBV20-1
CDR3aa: CSARAGTGNTIYF

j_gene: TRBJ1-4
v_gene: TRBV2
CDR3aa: CASGGEITKATNEKLFF

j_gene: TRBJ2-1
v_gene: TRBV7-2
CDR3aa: CASSLFDLDNEQFF

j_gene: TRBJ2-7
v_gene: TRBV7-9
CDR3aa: CASSPRGRDEQYF

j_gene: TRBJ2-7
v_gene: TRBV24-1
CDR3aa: CATSDPGHSYEQYF

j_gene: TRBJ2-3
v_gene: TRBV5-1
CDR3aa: CASTLGASDTQYF

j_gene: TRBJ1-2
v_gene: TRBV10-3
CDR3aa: CAISESGGARNYGYTF

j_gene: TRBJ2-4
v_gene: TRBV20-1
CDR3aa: CSARSQEGPGGNIQYF

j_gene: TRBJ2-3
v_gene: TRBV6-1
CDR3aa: CASSRRVSTDTQYF

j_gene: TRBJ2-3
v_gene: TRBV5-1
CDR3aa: CASSWTWGGSTDTQYF